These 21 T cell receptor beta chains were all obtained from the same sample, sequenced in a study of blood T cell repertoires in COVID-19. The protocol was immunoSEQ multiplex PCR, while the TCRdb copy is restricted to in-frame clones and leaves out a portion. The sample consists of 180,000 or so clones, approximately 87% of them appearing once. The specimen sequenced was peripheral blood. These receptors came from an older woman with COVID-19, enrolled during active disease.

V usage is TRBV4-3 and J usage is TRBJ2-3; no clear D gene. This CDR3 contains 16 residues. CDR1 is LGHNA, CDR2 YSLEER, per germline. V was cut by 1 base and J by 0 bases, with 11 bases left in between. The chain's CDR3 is CASSQGHGFSTDTQYF. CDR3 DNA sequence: TGCGCCAGCAGCCAAGGGCACGGGTTCAGCACAGATACGCAGTATTTT.

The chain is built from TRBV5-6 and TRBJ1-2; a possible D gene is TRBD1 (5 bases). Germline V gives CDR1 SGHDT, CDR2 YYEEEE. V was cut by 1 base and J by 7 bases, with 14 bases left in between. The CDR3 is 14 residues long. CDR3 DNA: TGTGCCAGCAGCTTGAGGGCAGGGTGGGTTGGCTACACCTTC. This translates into CASSLRAGWVGYTF.

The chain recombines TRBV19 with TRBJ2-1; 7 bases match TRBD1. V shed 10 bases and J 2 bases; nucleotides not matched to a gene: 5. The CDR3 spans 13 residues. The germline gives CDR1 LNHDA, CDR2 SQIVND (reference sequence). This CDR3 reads CATNRGTYNEQFF. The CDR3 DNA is TGTGCCACTAACAGGGGAACCTACAATGAGCAGTTCTTC.

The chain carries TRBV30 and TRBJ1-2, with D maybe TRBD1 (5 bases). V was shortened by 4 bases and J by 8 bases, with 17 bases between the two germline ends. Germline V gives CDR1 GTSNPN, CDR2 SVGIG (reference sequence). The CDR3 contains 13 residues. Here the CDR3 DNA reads TGTGCCTGGACAGGGCAGACCCGTGGGGGCTACACCTTC. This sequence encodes CAWTGQTRGGYTF. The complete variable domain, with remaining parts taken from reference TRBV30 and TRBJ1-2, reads SQTIHQWPATLVQPVGSPLSLECTVEGTSNPNLYWYRQAAGRGLQLLFYSVGIGQISSEVPQNLSASRPQDRQFILSSKKLLLSDSGFYLCAWTGQTRGGYTFGSGTRLTVV.

The CDR3 nucleotides read TGTGCCAGCAGCCGGGACAGGGCTAATGAAAAACTGTTTTTT. This codes for CASSRDRANEKLFF. The genes are TRBV7-2 and TRBJ1-4; 9 positions match TRBD1. Germline trimming cut 5 bases from V and 3 bases from J; bases unmatched to any gene: 1. The CDR3 spans 14 residues. CDR1 and CDR2 from the germline V gene are SGHTA and FQGNSA.

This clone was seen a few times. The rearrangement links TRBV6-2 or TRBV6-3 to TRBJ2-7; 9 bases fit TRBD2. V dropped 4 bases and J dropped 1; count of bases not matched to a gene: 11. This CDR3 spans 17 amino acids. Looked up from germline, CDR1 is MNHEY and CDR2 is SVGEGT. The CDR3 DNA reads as TGTGCCAGCAGTTCTAGCTTGACTAGCGGTAGATCCTACGAGCAGTACTTC. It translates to CASSSSLTSGRSYEQYF.

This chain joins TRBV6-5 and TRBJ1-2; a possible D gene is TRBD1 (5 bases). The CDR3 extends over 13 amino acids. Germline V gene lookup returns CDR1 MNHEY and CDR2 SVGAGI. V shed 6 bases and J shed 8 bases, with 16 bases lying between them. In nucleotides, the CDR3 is TGTGCCAGCAGCCGTACCCCTCAGGGCGGCTACACCTTC. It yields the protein CASSRTPQGGYTF.

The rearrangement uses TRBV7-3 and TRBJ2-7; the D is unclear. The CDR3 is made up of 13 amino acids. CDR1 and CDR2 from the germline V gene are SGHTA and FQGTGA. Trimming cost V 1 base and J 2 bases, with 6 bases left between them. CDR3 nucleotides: TGTGCCAGCAGCTTAAACCCTACCTACGAGCAGTACTTC. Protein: CASSLNPTYEQYF.

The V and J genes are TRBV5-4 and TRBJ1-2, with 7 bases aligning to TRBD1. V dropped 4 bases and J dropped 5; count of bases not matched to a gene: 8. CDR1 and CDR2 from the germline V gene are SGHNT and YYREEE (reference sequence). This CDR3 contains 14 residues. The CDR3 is CASSRGQAAYGYTF. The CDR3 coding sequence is TGTGCCAGCAGCCGAGGACAGGCCGCATATGGCTACACCTTC.

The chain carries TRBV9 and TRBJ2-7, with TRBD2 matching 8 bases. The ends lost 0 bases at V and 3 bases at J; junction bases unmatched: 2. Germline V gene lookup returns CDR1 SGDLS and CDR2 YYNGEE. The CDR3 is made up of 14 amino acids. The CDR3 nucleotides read TGTGCCAGCAGCGTAGCGGGAGGGAACTACGAGCAGTACTTC. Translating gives CASSVAGGNYEQYF.

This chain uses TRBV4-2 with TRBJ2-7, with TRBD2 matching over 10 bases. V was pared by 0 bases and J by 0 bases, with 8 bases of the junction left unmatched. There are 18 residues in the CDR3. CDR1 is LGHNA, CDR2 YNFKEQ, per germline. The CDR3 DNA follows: TGTGCCAGCAGCCAAGAGACCCTTAGCGGGAGGAGCTCCTACGAGCAGTACTTC. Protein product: CASSQETLSGRSSYEQYF.

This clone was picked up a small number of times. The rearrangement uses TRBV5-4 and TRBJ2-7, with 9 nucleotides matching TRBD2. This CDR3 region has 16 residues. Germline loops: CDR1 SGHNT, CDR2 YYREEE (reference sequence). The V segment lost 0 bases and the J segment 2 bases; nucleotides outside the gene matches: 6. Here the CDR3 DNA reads TGTGCCAGCAGCTTGGGAGCTAGCGGGGCGGCCTACGAGCAGTACTTC. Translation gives CASSLGASGAAYEQYF. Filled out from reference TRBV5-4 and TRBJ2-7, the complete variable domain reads ETGVTQSPTHLIKTRGQQVTLRCSSQSGHNTVSWYQQALGQGPQFIFQYYREEENGRGNFPPRFSGLQFPNYSSELNVNALELDDSALYLCASSLGASGAAYEQYFGPGTRLTVT.

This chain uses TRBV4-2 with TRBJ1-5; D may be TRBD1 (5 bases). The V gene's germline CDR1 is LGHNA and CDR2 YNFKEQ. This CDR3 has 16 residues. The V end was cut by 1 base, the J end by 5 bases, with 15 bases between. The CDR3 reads CASSQASGWGHQPQHF. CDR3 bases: TGTGCCAGCAGCCAAGCCTCAGGTTGGGGCCATCAGCCCCAGCATTTT.

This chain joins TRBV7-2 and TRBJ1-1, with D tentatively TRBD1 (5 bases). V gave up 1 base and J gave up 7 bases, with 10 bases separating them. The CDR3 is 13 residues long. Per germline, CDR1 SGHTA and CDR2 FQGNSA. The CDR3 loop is CASSLEPGGEAFF. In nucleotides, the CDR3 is TGTGCCAGCAGCTTAGAACCCGGGGGTGAAGCTTTCTTT.

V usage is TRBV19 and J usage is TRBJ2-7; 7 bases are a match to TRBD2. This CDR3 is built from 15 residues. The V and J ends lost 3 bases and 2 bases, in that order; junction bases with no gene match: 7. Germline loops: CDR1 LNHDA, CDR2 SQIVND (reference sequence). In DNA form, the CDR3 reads TGTGCCAGTAGTATTAGTCTAGCGGCACCCTACGAGCAGTACTTC. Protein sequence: CASSISLAAPYEQYF.

CDR3 sequence: CASSPPRRSPLHF. Written as DNA, the CDR3 is TGTGCCAGCAGCCCCCCCAGGCGCTCACCCCTCCACTTT. This chain joins TRBV7-9 and TRBJ1-6, with D uncertain. Germline lookup yields CDR1 SEHNR and CDR2 FQNEAQ (reference sequence). Trimming removed 5 bases at V and 10 bases at J, with 12 bases between. This CDR3 has 13 amino acids.

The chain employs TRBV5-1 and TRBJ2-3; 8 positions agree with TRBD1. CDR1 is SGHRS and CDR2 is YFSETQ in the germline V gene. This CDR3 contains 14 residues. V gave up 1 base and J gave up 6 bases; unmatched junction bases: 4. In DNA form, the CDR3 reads TGCGCCAGCAGCTTGCGCAGGGGGCAGGATACGCAGTATTTT. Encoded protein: CASSLRRGQDTQYF.

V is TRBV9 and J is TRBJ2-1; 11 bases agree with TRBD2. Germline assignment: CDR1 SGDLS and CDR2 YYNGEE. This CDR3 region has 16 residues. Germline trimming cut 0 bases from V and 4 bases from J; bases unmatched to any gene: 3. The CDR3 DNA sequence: TGTGCCAGCAGCGTAGCACTAGCGGGGGAATACAATGAGCAGTTCTTC. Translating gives CASSVALAGEYNEQFF.

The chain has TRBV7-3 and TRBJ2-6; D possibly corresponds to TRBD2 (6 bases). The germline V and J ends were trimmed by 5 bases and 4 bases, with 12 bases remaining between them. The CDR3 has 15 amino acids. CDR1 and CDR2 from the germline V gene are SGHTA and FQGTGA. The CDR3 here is CASSPGVSGANVLTF. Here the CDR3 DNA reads TGTGCCAGCAGCCCGGGGGTTTCCGGGGCCAACGTCCTGACTTTC.

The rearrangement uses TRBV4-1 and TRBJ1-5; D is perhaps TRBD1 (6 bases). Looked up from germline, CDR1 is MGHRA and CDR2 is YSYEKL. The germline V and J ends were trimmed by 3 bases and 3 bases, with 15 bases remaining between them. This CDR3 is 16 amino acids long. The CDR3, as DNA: TGCGCCAGCAGCCACCCGGGACAAGGGTACAATCAGCCCCAGCATTTT. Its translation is CASSHPGQGYNQPQHF.

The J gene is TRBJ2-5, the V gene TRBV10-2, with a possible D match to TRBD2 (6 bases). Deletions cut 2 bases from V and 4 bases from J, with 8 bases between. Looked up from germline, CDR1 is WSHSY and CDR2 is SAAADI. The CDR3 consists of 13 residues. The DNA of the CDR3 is TGCGCCAGCAGTGAGATGGGGGGAGAGACCCAGTACTTC. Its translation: CASSEMGGETQYF.